A single sample gave rise to the 10 T cell receptor beta chains below, sequenced in a study of cytomegalovirus exposure and HLA in healthy donors. It was with 60 Vbeta and 13 Jbeta primers that the PCR ran. The data were produced by immunoSEQ multiplex PCR, yet TCRdb's version contains in-frame clones alone and is incomplete. The data include around 75,000 clones; the top ten clones carry 0.83%. The sample comprised PBMCs. These TCRs come from a boy aged 10-17 years in good health and CMV-seronegative.

The CDR3 DNA reads as TGTGCCAGTAGTACGGACATTCCAGGGCGGGGGACTGAAGCTTTCTTT. It specifies CASSTDIPGRGTEAFF. This sequence joins TRBV19 and TRBJ1-1; a possible D gene is TRBD1 (5 bases). This CDR3 is built from 16 residues. The germline V gene encodes CDR1 LNHDA and CDR2 SQIVND (reference sequence). V was clipped by 4 bases and J by 5 bases, with 20 bases between them.

This chain connects TRBV23-1 to TRBJ2-7; 8 bases line up with TRBD1. TRBV23-1 is flagged as an ORF with uncertain function. J gave up 8 bases and V 0 bases, and 9 bases lay outside the gene matches. CDR3 length equals 15 residues. CDR3 coding DNA: TGCGCCAGCAGTCAATCGACCGGGACAGGTCGTCAGCAGTACTTC. It codes for CASSQSTGTGRQQYF.

The chain is built from TRBV5-1 and TRBJ2-3; 10 nucleotides agree with TRBD2. The germline V gene has CDR1 SGHRS and CDR2 YFSETQ. Trimming at V came to 4 bases and at J to 5 bases, leaving 7 bases not matched to a gene. This CDR3 has 15 amino acids. The CDR3 region is CASSNSGGLGDTQYF. The DNA of the CDR3 is TGCGCCAGCAGCAATAGCGGGGGGCTGGGAGATACGCAGTATTTT.

The chain carries TRBV6-6 and TRBJ1-2; weak D call: TRBD1 (6 bases). This CDR3 is built from 15 residues. Germline V CDR1 and CDR2: MNHNY, SVGAGI (reference sequence). With 0 bases removed from V and 5 bases from J, the gap between germline ends came to 13 bases. CDR3 residues: CASSYSIGGEYGYTF. The CDR3 bases are TGTGCCAGCAGTTACTCGATAGGGGGAGAATATGGCTACACCTTC.

This chain links TRBV4-2 with TRBJ2-3; 8 bases are a match to TRBD2. The germline CDR1 and CDR2 sequences are LGHNA and YNFKEQ. CDR3 size: 19 residues. V was pared by 1 base and J by 2 bases, with 14 bases of the junction left unmatched. DNA of the CDR3: TGTGCCAGCAGCCAAGGTGTCGGTCTAGCGGGCGCCAACACAGATACGCAGTATTTT. Its protein is CASSQGVGLAGANTDTQYF.

The chain recombines TRBV4-3 with TRBJ1-1; 10 nucleotides line up with TRBD1. Per germline, CDR1 LGHNA and CDR2 YSLEER. The CDR3 covers 16 residues. With V trimmed by 0 bases and J by 2 bases, 3 bases remained unmatched. In DNA form, the CDR3 reads TGCGCCAGCAGCCAAGAGGAGACAGGGGGCAACACTGAAGCTTTCTTT. It yields the protein CASSQEETGGNTEAFF.

The J gene is TRBJ2-7, the V gene TRBV7-2; the match to TRBD1 covers 10 bases. Germline assignment: CDR1 SGHTA and CDR2 FQGNSA. The CDR3 runs to 16 residues. V shed 3 bases, J shed 2 bases, and the junction held 7 bases outside the gene matches. Written as DNA, the CDR3 is TGTGCCAGCAGCTTGACGGGACAGGGGCGGACCTACGAGCAGTACTTC. Protein sequence: CASSLTGQGRTYEQYF.

The CDR3 protein is CAWSIFKQGVNYEQYF. In nucleotides, the CDR3 is TGTGCCTGGAGTATTTTCAAACAGGGGGTAAACTACGAGCAGTACTTC. This chain joins TRBV30 and TRBJ2-7; 8 bases align to TRBD1. The CDR3 spans 16 residues. The V gene's germline CDR1 is GTSNPN and CDR2 SVGIG (reference sequence). Unmatched junction bases numbered 12, after V lost 2 bases and J lost 3 bases.

The J gene is TRBJ1-2, the V gene TRBV27; D call uncertain. In germline, CDR1 is MNHEY, CDR2 SMNVEV (reference sequence). Trimming shortened V by 5 bases and J by 8 bases, and 18 bases separated the two germline ends. The CDR3 is 14 amino acids. CDR3: CASSPWASPGGYTF. The CDR3 DNA reads TGTGCCAGCAGTCCCTGGGCCTCCCCGGGAGGCTACACCTTC.

The V and J genes are TRBV25-1 and TRBJ2-7; 8 nucleotides align to TRBD1. CDR1 and CDR2 (germline): MGHDK, SYGVNS. The V gene end was trimmed by 6 bases and the J gene end by 6 bases; junction bases not matched to a gene: 13. There are 15 residues in the CDR3. In DNA form, the CDR3 reads TGTGCCAGCAGCCTAGACAGGGGTAATCGGGCCGAGCAGTACTTC. Translated: CASSLDRGNRAEQYF.